The rows below give T cell receptor beta chains drawn from one sample of a study of long-term antiretroviral therapy in people with HIV. TCRdb keeps only in-frame clones here, not all; method: immunoSEQ multiplex PCR. The sample carries 20,000 to 25,000 clones, more than 70% recorded once. The starting material was unsorted PBMCs, obtained 0.6 years after starting antiretroviral therapy. The source is a man in his sixties with HIV. Each CDR3 is given with its conserved first and last residue. D genes are given only for firm matches. Clone size is shown for a subset of rows, as once, few, many or a class of expanded clone.

D gene,V gene,J gene,clone size,CDR3 DNA,CDR3 protein
.,TRBV25-1,TRBJ2-5,.,TGTGCCAGCAGTGATCCTAGGGGGGGGGAGACCCAGTACTTC,CASSDPRGGETQYF
.,TRBV7-3,TRBJ2-7,once,TGTGCCAGCAGCACCGCCTGGGGCCTCTCCTACGAGCAGTACTTC,CASSTAWGLSYEQYF
TRBD2,TRBV7-3,TRBJ2-1,.,TGTGCCAGCAGCGCCCTGGGACTAGCTAGTGAGCAGTTCTTC,CASSALGLASEQFF
TRBD2,TRBV5-1,TRBJ2-1,.,TGCGCCAGCAGCTTAACTAGCGGGAGTTCTGTTGGGTTCTTC,CASSLTSGSSVGFF
.,TRBV27,TRBJ2-7,few,TGTGCCAGCAGTTTTAGCGGAACCTACGAGCAGTACTTC,CASSFSGTYEQYF
.,TRBV18,TRBJ1-2,.,TGTGCCAGCTCACCCGAGGGCCAGGGGTCTGGCTACACCTTC,CASSPEGQGSGYTF
.,TRBV6-5,TRBJ2-1,.,TGTGCCAGCAGTTTCAAACGGGAGATCGCCTACAATGAGCAGTTCTTC,CASSFKREIAYNEQFF
TRBD1,TRBV7-3,TRBJ2-1,.,TGTGCCAGCAGCCAACAGGGGGCGTCTCTCCATGAGCAGTTCTTC,CASSQQGASLHEQFF
.,TRBV5-1,TRBJ2-5,.,TGCGCCAGCAGCTTTACGTCCGGGGCGGTCCAAGAGACCCAGTACTTC,CASSFTSGAVQETQYF
.,TRBV5-4,TRBJ2-2,.,TGTGCCAGCAGCAGAGGGGGTTTTGCCGGGGAGCTGTTTTTT,CASSRGGFAGELFF
.,TRBV10-1,TRBJ2-1,.,TGCGCCAGCGCGACGAGGGTCGGTGAGCAGTTCTTC,CASATRVGEQFF
TRBD1,TRBV5-6,TRBJ2-3,once,TGTGCCAGCAGCAATCTAAGACAGGGAGTGAGAGATACGCAGTATTTT,CASSNLRQGVRDTQYF
.,TRBV7-2,TRBJ2-1,.,TGTGCCAGCAGCTCCGCCTTAGCGGGACAGGATGAGCAGTTCTTC,CASSSALAGQDEQFF
.,TRBV2,TRBJ2-6,.,TGTGCCAGCAGTCGGTCCCAAATCGTCTCTGGGGCCAACGTCCTGACTTTC,CASSRSQIVSGANVLTF
.,TRBV18,TRBJ2-3,.,TGTGCCATCAACCCGGCGGGCCGGGCAGATACGCAGTATTTT,CAINPAGRADTQYF
TRBD1,TRBV29-1,TRBJ2-2,medium-sized,TGCAGCGTCCTCGGAAGGACAGGGGGCCCTACCGGGGAGCTGTTTTTT,CSVLGRTGGPTGELFF